This T cell receptor (beta chain) was captured by sequencing in a study of human T cells and chemical hapten exposure. The time point here: patch test 3, about 24 weeks after DPC sensitization. Treatment specified: therapeutic diphenylcyclopropenone sensitization with weekly scalp DPC. A remark on this clonotype: Its specificity is unknown.

The study, taken as a whole, reports: Counts of TCRs above 1 in 1000 frequency stayed unchanged with DPC sensitization.

Source study methods: Across samples, TCR counts had a median of 95,638 and ranged from about 23,224 to 690,600. MiXCR, run by TCRdb on the RACE reads, gives a single entry per CDR3 protein. These V and J calls are TCRdb output, not the study's own analysis. The sample records fewer than 200,000 distinct CDR3 sequences, 28% being singletons. The trim removed 5 bases at V and 2 bases at J, leaving 7 bases unmatched. The CDR3 is 15 residues long. The chain carries TRBV12-3 or TRBV12-4 and TRBJ1-1; 8 bases line up with TRBD1. Material: whole blood, obtained in connection with sensitization to the hapten diphenylcyclopropenone (DPC). The TCR originated in a woman between 18 and 29 years old with alopecia areata. Some clones in this sample may be carry-over from other donors' samples. The CDR3 nucleotides read TGTGCCAGCAGTAGACAGGGGAGAATTAACACTGAAGCTTTCTTT. Its translation is CASSRQGRINTEAFF.